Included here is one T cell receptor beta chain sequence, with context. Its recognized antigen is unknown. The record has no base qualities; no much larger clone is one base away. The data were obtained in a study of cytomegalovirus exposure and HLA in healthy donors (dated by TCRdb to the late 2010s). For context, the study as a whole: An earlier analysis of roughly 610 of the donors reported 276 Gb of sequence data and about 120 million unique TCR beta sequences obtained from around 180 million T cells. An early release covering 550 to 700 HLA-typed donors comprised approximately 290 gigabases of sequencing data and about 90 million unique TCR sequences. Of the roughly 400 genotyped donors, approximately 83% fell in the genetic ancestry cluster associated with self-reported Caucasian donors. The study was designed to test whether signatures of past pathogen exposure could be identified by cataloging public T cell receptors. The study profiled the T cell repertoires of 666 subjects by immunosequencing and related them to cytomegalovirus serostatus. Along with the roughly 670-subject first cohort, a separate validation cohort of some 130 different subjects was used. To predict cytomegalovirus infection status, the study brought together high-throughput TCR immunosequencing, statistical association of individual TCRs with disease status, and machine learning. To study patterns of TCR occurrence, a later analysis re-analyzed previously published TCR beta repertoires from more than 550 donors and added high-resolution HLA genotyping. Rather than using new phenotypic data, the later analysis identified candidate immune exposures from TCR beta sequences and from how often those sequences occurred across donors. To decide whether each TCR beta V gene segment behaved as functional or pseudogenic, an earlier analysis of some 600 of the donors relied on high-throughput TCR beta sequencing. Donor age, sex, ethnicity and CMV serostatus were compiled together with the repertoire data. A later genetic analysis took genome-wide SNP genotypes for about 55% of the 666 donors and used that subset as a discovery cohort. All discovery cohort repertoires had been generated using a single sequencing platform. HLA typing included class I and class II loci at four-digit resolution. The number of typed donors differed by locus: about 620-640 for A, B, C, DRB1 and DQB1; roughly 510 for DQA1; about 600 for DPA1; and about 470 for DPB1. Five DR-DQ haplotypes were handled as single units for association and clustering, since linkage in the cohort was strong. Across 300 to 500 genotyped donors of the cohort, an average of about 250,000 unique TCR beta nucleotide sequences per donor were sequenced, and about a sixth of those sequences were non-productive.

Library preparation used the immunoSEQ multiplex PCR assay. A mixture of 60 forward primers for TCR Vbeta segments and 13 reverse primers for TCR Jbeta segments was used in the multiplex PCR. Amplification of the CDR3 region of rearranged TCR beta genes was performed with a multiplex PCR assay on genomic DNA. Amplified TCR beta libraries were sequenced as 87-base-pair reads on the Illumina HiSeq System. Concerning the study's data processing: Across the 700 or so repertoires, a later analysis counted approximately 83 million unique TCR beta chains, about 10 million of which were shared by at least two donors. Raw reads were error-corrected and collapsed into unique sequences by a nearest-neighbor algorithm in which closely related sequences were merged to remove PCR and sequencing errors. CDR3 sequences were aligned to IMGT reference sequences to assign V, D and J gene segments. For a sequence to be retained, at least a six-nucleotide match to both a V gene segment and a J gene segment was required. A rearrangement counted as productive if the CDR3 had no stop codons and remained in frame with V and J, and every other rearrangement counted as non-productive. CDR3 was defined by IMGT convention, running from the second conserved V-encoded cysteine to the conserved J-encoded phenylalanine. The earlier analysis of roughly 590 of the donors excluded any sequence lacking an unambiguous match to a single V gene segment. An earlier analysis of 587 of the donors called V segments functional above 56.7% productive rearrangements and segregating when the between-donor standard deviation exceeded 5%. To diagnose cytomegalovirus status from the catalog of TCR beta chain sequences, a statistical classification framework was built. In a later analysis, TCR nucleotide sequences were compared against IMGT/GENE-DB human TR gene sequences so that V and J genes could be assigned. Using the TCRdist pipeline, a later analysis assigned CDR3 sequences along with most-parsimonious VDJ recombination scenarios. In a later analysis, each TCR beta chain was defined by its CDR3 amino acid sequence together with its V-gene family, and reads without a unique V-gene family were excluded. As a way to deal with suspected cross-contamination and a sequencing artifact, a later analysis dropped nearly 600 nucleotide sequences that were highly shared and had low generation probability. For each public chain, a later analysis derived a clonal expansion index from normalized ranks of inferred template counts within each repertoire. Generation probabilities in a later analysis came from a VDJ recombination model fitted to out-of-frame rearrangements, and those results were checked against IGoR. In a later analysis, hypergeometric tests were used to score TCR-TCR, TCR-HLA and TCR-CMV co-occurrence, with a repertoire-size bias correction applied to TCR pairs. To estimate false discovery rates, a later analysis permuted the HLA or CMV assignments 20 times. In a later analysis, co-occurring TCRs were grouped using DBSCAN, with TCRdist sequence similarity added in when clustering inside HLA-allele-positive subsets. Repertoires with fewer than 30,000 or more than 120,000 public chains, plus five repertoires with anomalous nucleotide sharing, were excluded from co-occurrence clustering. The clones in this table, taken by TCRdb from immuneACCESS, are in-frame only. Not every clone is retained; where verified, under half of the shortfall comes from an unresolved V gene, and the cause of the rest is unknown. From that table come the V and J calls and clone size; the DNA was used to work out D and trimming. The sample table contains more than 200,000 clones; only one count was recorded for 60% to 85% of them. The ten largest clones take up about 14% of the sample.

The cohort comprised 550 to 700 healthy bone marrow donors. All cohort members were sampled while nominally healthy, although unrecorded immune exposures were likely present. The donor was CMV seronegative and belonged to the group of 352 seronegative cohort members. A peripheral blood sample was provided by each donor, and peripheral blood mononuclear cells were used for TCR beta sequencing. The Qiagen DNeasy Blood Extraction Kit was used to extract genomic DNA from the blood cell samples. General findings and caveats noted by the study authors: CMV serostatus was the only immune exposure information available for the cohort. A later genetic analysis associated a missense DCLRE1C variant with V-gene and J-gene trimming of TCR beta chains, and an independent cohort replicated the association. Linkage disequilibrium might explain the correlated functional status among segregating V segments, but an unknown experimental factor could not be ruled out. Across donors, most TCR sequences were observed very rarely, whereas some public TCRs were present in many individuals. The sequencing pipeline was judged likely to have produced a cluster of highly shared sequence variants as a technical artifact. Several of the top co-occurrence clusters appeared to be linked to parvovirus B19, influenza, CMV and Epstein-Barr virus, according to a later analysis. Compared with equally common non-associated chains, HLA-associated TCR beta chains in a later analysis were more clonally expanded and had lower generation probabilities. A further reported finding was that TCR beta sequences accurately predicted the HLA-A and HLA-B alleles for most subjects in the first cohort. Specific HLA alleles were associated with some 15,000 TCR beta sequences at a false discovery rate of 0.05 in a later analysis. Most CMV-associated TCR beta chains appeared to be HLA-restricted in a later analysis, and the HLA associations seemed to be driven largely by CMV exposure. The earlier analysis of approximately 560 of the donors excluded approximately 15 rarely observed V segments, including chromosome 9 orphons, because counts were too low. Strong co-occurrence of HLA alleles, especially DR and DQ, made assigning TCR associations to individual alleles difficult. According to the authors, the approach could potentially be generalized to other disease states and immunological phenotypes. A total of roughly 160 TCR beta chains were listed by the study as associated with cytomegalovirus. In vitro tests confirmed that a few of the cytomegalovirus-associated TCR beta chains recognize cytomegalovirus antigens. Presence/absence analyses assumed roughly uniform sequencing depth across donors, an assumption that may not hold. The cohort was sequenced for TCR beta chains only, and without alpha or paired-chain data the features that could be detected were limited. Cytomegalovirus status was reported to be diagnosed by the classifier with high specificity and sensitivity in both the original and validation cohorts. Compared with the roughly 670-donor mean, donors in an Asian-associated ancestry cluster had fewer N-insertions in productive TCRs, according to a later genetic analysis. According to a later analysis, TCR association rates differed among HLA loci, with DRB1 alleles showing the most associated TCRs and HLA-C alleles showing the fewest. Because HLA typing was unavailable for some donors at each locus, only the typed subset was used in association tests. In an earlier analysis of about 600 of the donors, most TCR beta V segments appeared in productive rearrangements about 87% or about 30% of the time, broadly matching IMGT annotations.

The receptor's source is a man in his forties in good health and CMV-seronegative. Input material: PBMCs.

The CDR3 is CASSQQTSRQETQYF. In nucleotides, the sequence is TGCGCCAGCAGCCAACAGACTAGCCGTCAAGAGACCCAGTACTTC. The V gene is TRBV4-1 and the J gene is TRBJ2-5; TRBD2 fits 7 bases in the junction. Via the germline V gene, CDR1 is MGHRA and CDR2 YSYEKL. The CDR3 holds 15 amino acids from the cysteine to the phenylalanine. Only the CDR3 portion is preserved as DNA: 45 bases, with reading frame beginning at the first base. V is cut back by 2 bases and J by 2 bases, with 5 bases in the junction unmatched.